This TCR beta chain emerged from a study of OX40 agonist ivuxolimab in advanced cancers. Study-wide context: Dose-escalation patients were diagnosed with hepatocellular carcinoma, melanoma, renal cell cancer or head and neck cancer. Checkpoint inhibitors had been given previously to over 30% of patients. The study reported partial responses in three patients: one hepatocellular carcinoma, two cutaneous melanoma. General study results and limits: At doses 0.1 to 3.0 mg/kg, CD4+ and CD8+ clones expanded.

Regarding this clone: Its matching antigen is unknown.

CDR1 SGHDT and CDR2 YYEEEE come from the germline V gene. V shed 2 bases and J shed 0 bases, with 12 bases lying between them. The CDR3 contains 15 residues. Method: immunoSEQ multiplex PCR; TCRdb's copy keeps in-frame clones and lacks some. This table holds 33,000 or so clones, about 90% found once. The sample consisted of CD4+ or CD8+ T cells sorted from blood, taken in a trial of the OX40 agonist ivuxolimab. The TCR originated in an adult with an advanced solid tumor such as melanoma, head and neck, liver or kidney cancer. The chain is built from TRBV5-6 and TRBJ2-7, with D possibly matching TRBD2 (6 bases). CDR3 DNA: TGTGCCAGCAGCTTTGGGGGGTTGAGCTCCTACGAGCAGTACTTC. Amino acids: CASSFGGLSSYEQYF. Drawing the rest from reference TRBV5-6 and TRBJ2-7, the complete variable domain is DAGVTQSPTHLIKTRGQQVTLRCSPKSGHDTVSWYQQALGQGPQFIFQYYEEEERQRGNFPDRFSGHQFPNYSSELNVNALLLGDSALYLCASSFGGLSSYEQYFGPGTRLTVT.